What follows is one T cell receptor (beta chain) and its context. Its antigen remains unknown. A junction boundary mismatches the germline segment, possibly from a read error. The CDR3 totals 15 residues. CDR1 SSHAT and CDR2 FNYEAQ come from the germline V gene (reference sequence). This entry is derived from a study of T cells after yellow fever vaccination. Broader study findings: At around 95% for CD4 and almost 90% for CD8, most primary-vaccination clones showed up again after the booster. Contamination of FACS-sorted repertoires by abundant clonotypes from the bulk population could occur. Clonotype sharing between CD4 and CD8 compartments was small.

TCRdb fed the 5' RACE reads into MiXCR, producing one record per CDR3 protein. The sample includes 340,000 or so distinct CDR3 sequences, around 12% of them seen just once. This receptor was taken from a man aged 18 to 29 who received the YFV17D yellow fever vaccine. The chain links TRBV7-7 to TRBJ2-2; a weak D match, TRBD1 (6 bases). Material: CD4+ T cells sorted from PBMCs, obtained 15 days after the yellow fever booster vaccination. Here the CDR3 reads CASSLDWGPNRELFF. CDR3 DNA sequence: TGTGCTAGCAGCTTAGATTGGGGGCCCAACCGGGAGCTGTTTTTT.